Listed below are T cell receptor beta chains from one sample, sequenced in a study of blood T cell repertoires in COVID-19. Only in-frame clones appear in the TCRdb table, and some are missing; sequencing was by immunoSEQ multiplex PCR. Here the sample spans more than 100,000 clones, nearly 90% being singletons. The source material was peripheral blood. These receptors came from a man in his forties or fifties in a cohort sampled during active COVID-19. The CDR3 runs from the conserved cysteine through the conserved F or W.

j_call v_call cdr3_aa
TRBJ2-3 TRBV7-2 CASSTQGTRTDTQYF
TRBJ2-3 TRBV15 CATSTIAGGSTDTQYF
TRBJ2-6 TRBV19 CASSRRVSSGANVLTF
TRBJ2-5 TRBV6-2/TRBV6-3 CASSYSGTGVNLLWETQYF
TRBJ2-5 TRBV19 CASSTPRQQETQYF
TRBJ2-5 TRBV24-1 CATSGGFERDQETQYF
TRBJ1-5 TRBV11-2 CASSLGQGTQPQHF
TRBJ1-2 TRBV6-5 CASSADRQGAF
TRBJ1-4 TRBV5-1 CASSLSAGPNEKLFF
TRBJ2-1 TRBV24-1 CATSDPGQGYNEQFF
TRBJ1-1 TRBV6-1 CASSELSGRGAFF
TRBJ2-2 TRBV15 CATSFDRGRTGELFF
TRBJ1-6 TRBV6-1 CASSEWAGRSPLHF
TRBJ1-1 TRBV18 CASSPLDRADNTEAFF
TRBJ1-2 TRBV27 CASSFSGFYGYTF
TRBJ2-1 TRBV21-1 CASSKGPPDREWVCGNEQFF
TRBJ2-6 TRBV18 CASSLRRQTSGANVLTF
TRBJ2-6 TRBV18 CASSLTPGANVLTF
TRBJ1-5 TRBV6-5 CAATGGVYSNQPQHF
TRBJ1-1 TRBV7-3 CASSLTGGATEAFF
TRBJ2-1 TRBV28 CASSQGLADVYNEQFF
TRBJ2-2 TRBV18 CASSGQQNTGELFF
TRBJ1-2 TRBV10-3 CALSGTAHYGYTF
TRBJ2-2 TRBV4-3 CASSQEAPPNTGELFF
TRBJ2-1 TRBV19 CASTPAGAALAYNEQFF
TRBJ2-7 TRBV7-2 CASSSNAGGEQYF
TRBJ2-2 TRBV1 CTSSRDLAGRTNTGELFF
TRBJ2-5 TRBV10-3 CAISPAGVGETQYF
TRBJ2-7 TRBV7-8 CASSGRNFYEQYF
TRBJ1-2 TRBV7-2 CASRWTGPDGYTF
TRBJ2-2 TRBV2 CASIWGLNTGELFF
TRBJ2-3 TRBV3-1/TRBV3-2 CASSQVKGGGSQYF
TRBJ2-5 TRBV5-6 CASSLDGSAETQYF
TRBJ1-2 TRBV3-1/TRBV3-2 CASSPPGNRARSGYTF
TRBJ2-7 TRBV5-1 CASSLDSEQPYEQYF
TRBJ1-4 TRBV5-1 CASQTGGGGTNEKLFF
TRBJ1-4 TRBV11-2 CASSIIQGDKLFF
TRBJ1-1 TRBV2 CASSEQGGAFF
TRBJ2-3 TRBV6-1 CASSEAGHLTDTQYF
TRBJ1-2 TRBV6-5 CASSYKGAGNYGYTF
TRBJ1-4 TRBV14 CASSQSLAWRSEKLFF
TRBJ2-3 TRBV6-5 CASSYLGQETDTQYF
TRBJ1-1 TRBV7-8 CASTPGPQNTEAFF
TRBJ1-5 TRBV21-1 CASSKTRTLGYSNQPQHF
TRBJ1-2 TRBV7-9 CASSLQGTASSYGYTF
TRBJ2-3 TRBV27 CASNRTGIETDTQYF
TRBJ1-6 TRBV18 CASSPETGYNSPLHF
TRBJ1-5 TRBV10-3 CAISERGGSQPQHF
TRBJ1-1 TRBV6-4 CASSDPDPPGTGGSTEAFF